The TCR beta chain under discussion was sequenced for a study of T-cell reconstitution after alpha-beta-depleted transplantation in children. Unique molecular identifiers were incorporated into the prepared TCRbeta library. One entry per CDR3 protein, called by TCRdb with MiXCR from the PCR reads. Here the sample spans more than 550,000 distinct CDR3 sequences, roughly 10% being singletons. Germline V lookup: CDR1 SGHRS, CDR2 YFSETQ. There are 13 residues in the CDR3. Trimming cost V 4 bases and J 8 bases, with 13 bases left between them. This clonotype was seen many times. The TCR sequence derives from a human donor who donated a stem cell graft to a child with acute myeloid leukemia. The sequencing used PBMCs from the stem cell graft donor, collected from the stem cell graft. The gene calls are TRBV5-1 and TRBJ2-1; D could derive from TRBD1 or TRBD2 (7 bases each). CDR3 protein: CASSKPGGDEQFF. The CDR3 DNA is TGCGCCAGCAGCAAACCAGGGGGGGATGAGCAGTTCTTC.